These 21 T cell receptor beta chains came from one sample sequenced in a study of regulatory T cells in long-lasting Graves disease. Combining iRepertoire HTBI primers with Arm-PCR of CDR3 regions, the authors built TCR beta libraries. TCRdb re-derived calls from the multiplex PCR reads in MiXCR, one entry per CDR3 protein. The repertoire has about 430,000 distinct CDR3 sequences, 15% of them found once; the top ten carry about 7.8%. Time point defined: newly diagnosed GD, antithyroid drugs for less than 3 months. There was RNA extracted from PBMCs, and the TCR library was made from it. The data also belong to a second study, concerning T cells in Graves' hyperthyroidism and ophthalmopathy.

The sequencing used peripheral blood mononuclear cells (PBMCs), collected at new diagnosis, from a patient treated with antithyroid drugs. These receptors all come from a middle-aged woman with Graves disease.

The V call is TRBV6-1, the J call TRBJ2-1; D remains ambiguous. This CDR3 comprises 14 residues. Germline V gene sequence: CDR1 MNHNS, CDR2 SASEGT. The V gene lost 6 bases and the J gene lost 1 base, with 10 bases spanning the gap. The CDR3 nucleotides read TGTGCCAGCAGGGATGGTAGGTCCTACAATGAGCAGTTCTTC. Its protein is CASRDGRSYNEQFF.

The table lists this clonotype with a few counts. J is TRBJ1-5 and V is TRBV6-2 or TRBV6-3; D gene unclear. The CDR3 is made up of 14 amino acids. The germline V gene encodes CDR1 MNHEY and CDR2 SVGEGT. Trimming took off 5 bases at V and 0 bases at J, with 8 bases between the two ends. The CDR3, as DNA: TGTGCCAGCAGTCGGGCCGATAGCAATCAGCCCCAGCATTTT. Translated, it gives CASSRADSNQPQHF.

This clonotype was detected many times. This CDR3 reads CASSLRGRRYEQYF. As DNA, the CDR3 is TGTGCCAGCAGTTTAAGGGGACGAAGATACGAGCAGTACTTC. This chain uses TRBV27 with TRBJ2-7, with D perhaps TRBD1 or TRBD2 (5 bases each). This CDR3 has 14 residues. CDR1 and CDR2 (germline): MNHEY, SMNVEV (reference sequence). The V and J ends lost 2 bases and 4 bases respectively, with 12 bases between them.

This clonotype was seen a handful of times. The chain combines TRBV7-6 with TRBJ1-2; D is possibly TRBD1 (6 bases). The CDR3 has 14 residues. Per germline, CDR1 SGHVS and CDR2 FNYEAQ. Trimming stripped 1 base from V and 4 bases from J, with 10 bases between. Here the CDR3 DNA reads TGTGCCAGCAGCTTAGGGGGGGGCAGCTATGGCTACACCTTC. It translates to CASSLGGGSYGYTF. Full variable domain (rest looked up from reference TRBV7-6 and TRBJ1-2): GAGVSQSPRYKVTKRGQDVALRCDPISGHVSLYWYRQALGQGPEFLTYFNYEAQQDKSGLPNDRFSAERPEGSISTLTIQRTEQRDSAMYRCASSLGGGSYGYTFGSGTRLTVV.

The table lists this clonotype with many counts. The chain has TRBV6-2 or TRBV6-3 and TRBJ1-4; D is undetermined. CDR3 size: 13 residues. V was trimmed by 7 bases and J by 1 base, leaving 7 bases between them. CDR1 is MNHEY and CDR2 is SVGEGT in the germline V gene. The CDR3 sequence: CASKGRTNEKLFF. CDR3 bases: TGTGCCAGCAAGGGAAGAACTAATGAAAAACTGTTTTTT.

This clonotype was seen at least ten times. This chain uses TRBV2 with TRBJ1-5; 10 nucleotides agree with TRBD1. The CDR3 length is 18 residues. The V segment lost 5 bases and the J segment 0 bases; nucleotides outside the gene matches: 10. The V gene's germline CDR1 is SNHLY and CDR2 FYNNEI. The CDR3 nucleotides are TGTGCCAGCAGTATTGACAGGGGGCGACCGTATAGCAATCAGCCCCAGCATTTT. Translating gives CASSIDRGRPYSNQPQHF.

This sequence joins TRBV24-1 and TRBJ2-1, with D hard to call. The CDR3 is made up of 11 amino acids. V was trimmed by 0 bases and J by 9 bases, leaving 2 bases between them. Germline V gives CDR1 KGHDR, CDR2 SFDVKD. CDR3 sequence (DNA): TGTGCCACCAGTGATTTGCGTGAGCAGTTCTTC. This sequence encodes CATSDLREQFF.

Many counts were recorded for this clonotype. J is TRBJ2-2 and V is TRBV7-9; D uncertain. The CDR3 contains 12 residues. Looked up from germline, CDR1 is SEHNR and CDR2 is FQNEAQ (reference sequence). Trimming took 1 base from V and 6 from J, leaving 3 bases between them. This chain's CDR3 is CASSLGSGELFF. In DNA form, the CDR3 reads TGTGCCAGCAGCTTAGGCTCCGGGGAGCTGTTTTTT.

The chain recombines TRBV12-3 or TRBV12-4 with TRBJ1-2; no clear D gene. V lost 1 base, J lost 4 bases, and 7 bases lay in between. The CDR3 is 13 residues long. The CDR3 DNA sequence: TGTGCCAGCAGTTTAGGTCGGACCTATGGCTACACCTTC. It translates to CASSLGRTYGYTF.

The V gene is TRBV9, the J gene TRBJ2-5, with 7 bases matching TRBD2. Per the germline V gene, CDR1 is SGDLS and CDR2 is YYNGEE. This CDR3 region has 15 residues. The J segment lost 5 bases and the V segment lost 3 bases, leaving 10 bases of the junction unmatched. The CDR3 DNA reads TGTGCCAGCAGCGGACGGGGACCCGGGGGGGAGACCCAGTACTTC. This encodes CASSGRGPGGETQYF.

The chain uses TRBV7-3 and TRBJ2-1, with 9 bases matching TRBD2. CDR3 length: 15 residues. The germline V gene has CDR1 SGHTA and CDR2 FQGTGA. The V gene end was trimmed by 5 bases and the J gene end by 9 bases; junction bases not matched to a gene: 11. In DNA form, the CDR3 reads TGTGCCAGCAGCCCCATAGCGGGAGTTAGTATTGAGCAGTTCTTC. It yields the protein CASSPIAGVSIEQFF.

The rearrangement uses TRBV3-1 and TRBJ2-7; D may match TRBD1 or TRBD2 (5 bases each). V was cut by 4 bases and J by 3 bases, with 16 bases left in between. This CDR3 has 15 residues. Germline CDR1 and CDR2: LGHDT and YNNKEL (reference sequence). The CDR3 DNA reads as TGTGCCAGCAGCCGGGGACCCGAGATAAGCTACGAGCAGTACTTC. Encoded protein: CASSRGPEISYEQYF.

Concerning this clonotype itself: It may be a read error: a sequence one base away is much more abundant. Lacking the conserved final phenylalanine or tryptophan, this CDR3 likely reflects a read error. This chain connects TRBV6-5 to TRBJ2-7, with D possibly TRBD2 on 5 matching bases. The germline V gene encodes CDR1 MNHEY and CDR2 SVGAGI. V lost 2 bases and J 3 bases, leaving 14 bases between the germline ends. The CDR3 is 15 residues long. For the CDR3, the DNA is TGTGCCAGCAGTTACCTCGACCGAGGGATCTACGAGCAGTACCTC. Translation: CASSYLDRGIYEQYL.

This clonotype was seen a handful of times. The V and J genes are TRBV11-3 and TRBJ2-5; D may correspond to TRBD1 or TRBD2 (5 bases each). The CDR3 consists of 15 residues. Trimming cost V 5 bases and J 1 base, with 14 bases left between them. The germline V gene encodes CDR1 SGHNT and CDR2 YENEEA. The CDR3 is CASSPRGGAQETQYF. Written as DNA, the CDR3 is TGTGCCAGCAGCCCACGGGGTGGGGCCCAAGAGACCCAGTACTTC.

The CDR3 region is CASSFFLSGRAMTEQFF. The CDR3 nucleotides read TGTGCCAGCAGCTTTTTTTTGAGCGGGAGGGCCATGACTGAGCAGTTCTTC. The rearrangement joins TRBV5-5 to TRBJ2-1; 10 bases map to TRBD2. The CDR3 consists of 17 residues. The V gene's germline CDR1 is SGHKS and CDR2 YYEKEE (reference sequence). J gave up 9 bases and V 2 bases, and 14 bases lay outside the gene matches.

The CDR3 sequence is CASSVDPGQGATDTQYF. Written as DNA, the CDR3 is TGTGCCAGCAGCGTCGATCCGGGACAGGGGGCGACAGATACGCAGTATTTT. V and J are TRBV9 and TRBJ2-3, with 12 bases identical to TRBD1. V dropped 2 bases and J dropped 3; count of bases not matched to a gene: 7. Per the germline V gene, CDR1 is SGDLS and CDR2 is YYNGEE. The CDR3 has 17 residues.

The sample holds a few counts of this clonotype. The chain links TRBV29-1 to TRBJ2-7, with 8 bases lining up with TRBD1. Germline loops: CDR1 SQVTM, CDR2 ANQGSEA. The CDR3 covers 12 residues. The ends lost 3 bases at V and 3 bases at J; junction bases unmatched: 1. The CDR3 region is CSVETGDYEQYF. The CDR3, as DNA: TGCAGCGTTGAGACAGGGGACTACGAGCAGTACTTC.

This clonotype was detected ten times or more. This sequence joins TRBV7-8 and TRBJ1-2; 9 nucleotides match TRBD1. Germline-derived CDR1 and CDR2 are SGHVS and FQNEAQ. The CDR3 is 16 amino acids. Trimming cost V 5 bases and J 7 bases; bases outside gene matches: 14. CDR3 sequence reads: CASSLLTGGRSGGYTF. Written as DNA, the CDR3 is TGTGCCAGCAGCCTCCTCACAGGGGGCAGGTCCGGTGGCTACACCTTC.

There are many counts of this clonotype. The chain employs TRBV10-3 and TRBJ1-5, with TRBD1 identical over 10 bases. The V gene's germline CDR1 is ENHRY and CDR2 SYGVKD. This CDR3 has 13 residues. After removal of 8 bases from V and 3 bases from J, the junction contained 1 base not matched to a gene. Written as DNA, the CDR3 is TGTGCCATCGGGACAGGGGACAATCAGCCCCAGCATTTT. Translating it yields CAIGTGDNQPQHF.

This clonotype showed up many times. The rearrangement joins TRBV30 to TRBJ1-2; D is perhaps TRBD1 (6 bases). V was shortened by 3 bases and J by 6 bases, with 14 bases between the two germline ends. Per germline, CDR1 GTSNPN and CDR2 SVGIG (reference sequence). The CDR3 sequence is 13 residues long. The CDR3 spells CAWSWQGSHGYTF. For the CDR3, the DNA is TGTGCCTGGAGCTGGCAGGGGTCTCATGGCTACACCTTC.

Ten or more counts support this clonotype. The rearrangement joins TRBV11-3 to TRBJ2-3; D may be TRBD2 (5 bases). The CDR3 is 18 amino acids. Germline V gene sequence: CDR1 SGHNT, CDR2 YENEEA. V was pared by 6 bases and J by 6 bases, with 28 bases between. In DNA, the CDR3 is TGTGCCAGCAGATCTAGTCCTGGGGTAGCGTACCAGTTGGATACGCAGTATTTT. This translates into CASRSSPGVAYQLDTQYF.